This TCR beta chain was identified in a study of shared clonotypes between healthy human individuals. About the study: There were three CD4 naive, three CD4 memory, two CD8 naive and one CD8 memory plates per donor.

Trimming left V 1 base short and J 2 bases short, with 13 bases between. In germline, CDR1 is SGHRS, CDR2 YFSETQ. CDR3 length: 15 amino acids. Study-wide findings and caveats: Shared clonotypes across all four donors exceeded non-shared ones in generation probability.

Clones were read by immunoSEQ multiplex PCR, and TCRdb kept only the in-frame ones, dropping some. The sample yields 850,000 to 1,200,000 clones, about 80% seen once. CD4+ cell separation produced CD45RA+ naive and CD45RA-negative memory subsets. This clone was recorded a few times. Its matching antigen is unknown. This chain connects TRBV5-1 to TRBJ2-7; perhaps TRBD2 as D (5 bases). The sequence came from a man younger than 30 in good health. Sequenced input: memory CD4+ T cells sorted from blood. Subset given: CD45RA-negative fraction. CDR3 DNA sequence: TGCGCCAGCAGCTTGAGCGGCGTAGGACCCTACGAGCAGTACTTC. Translating it yields CASSLSGVGPYEQYF.